The next 32 T cell receptor beta chains were all read from a single sample in a study of control samples from healthy donors and cancer patients (TCRdb year 2020). Libraries were built with the immunoSEQ multiplex PCR assay. TCRdb re-hosts the immuneACCESS table, in-frame sequences only. Its copies lack some clones; in the studies checked, an unresolved V gene accounts for under half of them, and the cause for the rest is not known. This sample lists fewer than 300,000 clones; over 75% were detected once. Clones ranked in the top ten supply about an eighth of the sample. Sequencing input: PBMCs. All receptors derive from a woman aged 60-70 years with lung cancer.

This chain connects TRBV10-3 to TRBJ1-1, with 8 positions matching TRBD1. Germline V gene lookup returns CDR1 ENHRY and CDR2 SYGVKD. The V segment lost 0 bases and the J segment 5 bases; nucleotides outside the gene matches: 5. This CDR3 region has 15 residues. This CDR3 is CAISESTQGATEAFF. CDR3 nucleotide sequence: TGTGCCATCAGTGAGTCGACGCAGGGGGCGACTGAAGCTTTCTTT.

This rearrangement joins TRBV19 to TRBJ2-5, with D possibly called TRBD1 or TRBD2 (5 bases each). The V end lost 5 bases, the J end lost 7 bases, and 17 bases lay between the germline ends. The CDR3 totals 14 residues. The germline V gene encodes CDR1 LNHDA and CDR2 SQIVND (reference sequence). CDR3 coding DNA: TGTGCCAGTAGTCTCCAGGTCTCGAGGGGGACCCAGTACTTC. This translates into CASSLQVSRGTQYF.

Comment on this clone: One end of the junction varies from germline; a read error may be responsible. The chain carries TRBV7-2 and TRBJ1-2, with 9 positions matching TRBD1. Looked up from germline, CDR1 is SGHTA and CDR2 is FQGNSA. This CDR3 has 15 amino acids. The CDR3 DNA sequence: TGTGCCAGCAGGTTAGGCCGGGACAGGGTCTATGGCTACACCTTC. Translating it yields CASRLGRDRVYGYTF.

The genes are TRBV7-8 and TRBJ1-3; D call uncertain. The CDR3 is made up of 17 amino acids. Germline CDR1 is SGHVS and CDR2 is FQNEAQ. With 2 bases removed from V and 0 bases from J, the gap between germline ends came to 14 bases. CDR3 protein: CASSLNTRQISGNTIYF. CDR3 bases: TGTGCCAGCAGCTTAAACACCAGACAAATCTCTGGAAACACCATATATTTT.

The chain carries TRBV9 and TRBJ1-1; D might be TRBD1 (6 bases). Germline V gives CDR1 SGDLS, CDR2 YYNGEE. Trimming removed 3 bases at V and 4 bases at J, with 10 bases between. This CDR3 region has 13 residues. The CDR3 loop is CASSDQGSTEAFF. The CDR3 coding sequence is TGTGCCAGCAGCGATCAGGGGAGCACTGAAGCTTTCTTT.

J is TRBJ2-7 and V is TRBV28; D is perhaps TRBD1 (5 bases). The CDR3 is made up of 16 amino acids. The germline V gene encodes CDR1 MDHEN and CDR2 SYDVKM. Trimming removed 1 base from V and 1 base from J, with 14 bases in between. CDR3 bases: TGTGCCAGCAGTTTATACGCAGGGTTGGAATCCTACGAGCAGTACTTC. It is translated as CASSLYAGLESYEQYF.

This clone came up a few times. The V gene is TRBV29-1, the J gene TRBJ2-5; D possibly corresponds to TRBD1 (6 bases). This CDR3 spans 13 amino acids. The V gene's germline CDR1 is SQVTM and CDR2 ANQGSEA. V was trimmed by 4 bases and J by 3 bases, leaving 12 bases between them. CDR3 sequence: CSVVPGQEETQYF. CDR3 sequence (DNA): TGCAGCGTTGTTCCGGGACAAGAAGAGACCCAGTACTTC.

The rearrangement joins TRBV6-6 to TRBJ2-3, with TRBD1 matching over 7 bases. The V and J ends lost 8 bases and 8 bases, in that order; junction bases with no gene match: 13. The CDR3 is 14 amino acids. Germline assignment: CDR1 MNHNY and CDR2 SVGAGI (reference sequence). The CDR3 DNA is TGTGCCAGCCTGGCTCTGGGACAGTCAGGTACGCAGTATTTT. Encoded protein: CASLALGQSGTQYF.

The chain recombines TRBV2 with TRBJ2-3; D not certain. Germline V gives CDR1 SNHLY, CDR2 FYNNEI. The V end lost 4 bases, the J end lost 3 bases, and 8 bases lay between the germline ends. The CDR3 is made up of 13 amino acids. DNA of the CDR3: TGTGCCAGCAGTGGGATGAGGACAGATACGCAGTATTTT. Protein: CASSGMRTDTQYF.

The chain employs TRBV14 and TRBJ2-5; a weak D match, TRBD2 (6 bases). The ends were cut back, 2 bases at V and 5 bases at J, with 9 bases in the middle. The CDR3 extends over 13 amino acids. The V gene's germline CDR1 is SGHDN and CDR2 FVKESK. This CDR3 reads CASSQFAGETQYF. CDR3 nucleotide sequence: TGTGCCAGCAGCCAATTCGCGGGGGAGACCCAGTACTTC.

This chain joins TRBV27 and TRBJ1-4; 8 nucleotides agree with TRBD1. The CDR3 has 16 amino acids. Looked up from germline, CDR1 is MNHEY and CDR2 is SMNVEV (reference sequence). V dropped 4 bases and J dropped 7; count of bases not matched to a gene: 11. CDR3 in amino acids: CASSSSGGQGGEKLFF. The DNA for the CDR3 is TGTGCCAGCAGTTCCTCAGGGGGCCAGGGGGGTGAAAAACTGTTTTTT.

This clone was observed at least ten times. The sample holds other DNA sequences that translate to the same CDR3. This chain connects TRBV3-1 (or the pseudogene TRBV3-2) to TRBJ2-7; D gene unclear. Germline CDR1 is LGHDT and CDR2 is YNNKEL (reference sequence). The V and J ends lost 4 bases and 4 bases respectively, with 5 bases between them. This CDR3 has 11 amino acids. CDR3 sequence: CASSRAYEQYF. CDR3 in DNA: TGTGCCAGCAGCCGCGCTTACGAGCAGTACTTC.

This rearrangement joins TRBV5-1 to TRBJ1-2, with D possibly matching TRBD1 (6 bases). The CDR3 is made up of 15 amino acids. V shed 4 bases and J shed 4 bases, with 17 bases lying between them. The V gene's germline CDR1 is SGHRS and CDR2 YFSETQ. CDR3 sequence: CASSPQGREGYGYTF. CDR3 nucleotides: TGCGCCAGCAGCCCACAGGGCAGGGAGGGCTATGGCTACACCTTC.

V and J are TRBV28 and TRBJ1-2; the D is unclear. Germline V gene lookup returns CDR1 MDHEN and CDR2 SYDVKM. The CDR3 has 16 residues. Between the trimmed V and J ends, which lost 6 bases and 0 bases, there was a span of 17 bases. The CDR3 DNA follows: TGTGCCAGCAGCCTCCCGGGGAGGTACGCTAACTATGGCTACACCTTC. Encoded protein: CASSLPGRYANYGYTF.

The sample holds one count of this clone. The genes are TRBV6-2 or TRBV6-3 and TRBJ1-2, with TRBD1 matching 7 bases. The germline V gene has CDR1 MNHEY and CDR2 SVGEGT. The CDR3 is 15 amino acids. The trim removed 0 bases at V and 2 bases at J, leaving 3 bases unmatched. CDR3 bases: TGTGCCAGCAGTTACTCCGGGACAGACAACTATGGCTACACCTTC. Its translation is CASSYSGTDNYGYTF.

About this clone: One base away lies a much larger clone, so this may be a sequencing read error. V is TRBV6-6 and J is TRBJ1-1; D remains ambiguous. The CDR3 is 12 residues long. V was trimmed by 3 bases and J by 2 bases, leaving 4 bases between them. The V gene's germline CDR1 is MNHNY and CDR2 SVGAGI (reference sequence). In nucleotides, the CDR3 is TGTGCCAGCAGTTATGCAAACACTGAAGCTTTCTTT. It translates to CASSYANTEAFF.

This clone was seen only a few times. This chain links TRBV7-9 with TRBJ2-6; D remains ambiguous. Germline V gives CDR1 SEHNR, CDR2 FQNEAQ (reference sequence). The V end lost 8 bases, the J end lost 2 bases, and 10 bases lay between the germline ends. The CDR3 totals 14 residues. CDR3 coding DNA: TGTGCCAGCGGTCCAAGTGCTGGGGCCAACGTCCTGACTTTC. Amino acids: CASGPSAGANVLTF.

This chain links TRBV5-3 with TRBJ2-6, with 7 bases aligning to TRBD1. TRBV5-3 is designated an ORF whose function remains uncertain. Trimming at V came to 3 bases and at J to 0 bases, leaving 15 bases not matched to a gene. The CDR3 extends over 20 amino acids. DNA for the CDR3: TGTGCCAGAAGCTCGTCCGACAGGGTGGTAACCTCCTCTGGGGCCAACGTCCTGACTTTC. It is translated as CARSSSDRVVTSSGANVLTF.

This clone was seen more than once but under ten times. V and J are TRBV7-9 and TRBJ2-6; D possibly corresponds to TRBD2 (6 bases). Trimming took 5 bases from V and 1 from J, leaving 18 bases between them. Germline loops: CDR1 SEHNR, CDR2 FQNEAQ (reference sequence). The CDR3 contains 18 residues. The chain's CDR3 is CASSPTGLGTSGANVLTF. The CDR3 DNA follows: TGTGCCAGCAGCCCTACCGGCTTGGGGACTTCTGGGGCCAACGTCCTGACTTTC. Together with reference TRBV7-9 and TRBJ2-6, the CDR3 gives the full variable domain: DTGVSQNPRHKITKRGQNVTFRCDPISEHNRLYWYRQTLGQGPEFLTYFQNEAQLEKSRLLSDRFSAERPKGSFSTLEIQRTEQGDSAMYLCASSPTGLGTSGANVLTFGAGSRLTVL.

DNA of the CDR3: TGCGCCAGCAGCGCGGGACAGTCACAAGAGACCCAGTACTTC. Amino acids: CASSAGQSQETQYF. The V call is TRBV5-1, the J call TRBJ2-5; possibly TRBD1 for D (7 bases). CDR3 length equals 14 residues. The germline V and J ends were trimmed by 4 bases and 2 bases, with 12 bases remaining between them. Germline V lookup: CDR1 SGHRS, CDR2 YFSETQ.

This clone occurred once. This chain joins TRBV3-1 (or the pseudogene TRBV3-2) and TRBJ2-2, with 7 bases fitting TRBD2. This CDR3 spans 15 amino acids. V lost 6 bases and J lost 3; bases outside the gene matches: 7. CDR1 is LGHDT, CDR2 YNNKEL, per germline (reference sequence). Here the CDR3 DNA reads TGTGCCAGCAGTCACGGGGGGATCGACACCGGGGAGCTGTTTTTT. It encodes CASSHGGIDTGELFF.

This chain connects TRBV19 to TRBJ1-4; D remains ambiguous. V was shortened by 5 bases and J by 8 bases, with 12 bases between the two germline ends. Germline V gene data show CDR1 as LNHDA and CDR2 as SQIVND (reference sequence). CDR3 length equals 13 residues. CDR3 bases: TGTGCCAGTAGTTGGGTATTTGGCGAAAAACTGTTTTTT. It specifies CASSWVFGEKLFF.

V is TRBV2 and J is TRBJ2-1, with 10 nucleotides matching TRBD2. CDR1 SNHLY and CDR2 FYNNEI come from the germline V gene. The ends lost 6 bases at V and 5 bases at J; junction bases unmatched: 7. The CDR3 totals 15 residues. The CDR3 spells CASRPTSGANNEQFF. The CDR3 DNA is TGTGCCAGCAGGCCAACTAGCGGGGCGAACAATGAGCAGTTCTTC.

This clone is a singleton in its sample. The rearrangement links TRBV28 to TRBJ2-6, with D unclear. Germline CDR1 MDHEN, CDR2 SYDVKM. The V end lost 2 bases, the J end lost 8 bases, and 13 bases lay between the germline ends. There are 15 residues in the CDR3. The CDR3 DNA reads TGTGCCAGCAGTTTAAATTTATTAGGAACCAACGTCCTGACTTTC. Translating gives CASSLNLLGTNVLTF.

DNA for the CDR3: TGTGCCAGCAGCTTAGTGTTACAGGGACGAGGCAACAATGAGCAGTTCTTC. Its translation: CASSLVLQGRGNNEQFF. The chain employs TRBV11-2 and TRBJ2-1; D may be TRBD1 (6 bases). The CDR3 has 17 residues. Germline CDR1 reads SGHAT; CDR2 reads FQNNGV. V lost 1 base, J lost 5 bases, and 18 bases lay in between.

The chain carries TRBV6-6 and TRBJ2-1; D is perhaps TRBD1 or TRBD2 (5 bases each). V gave up 7 bases and J gave up 6 bases, with 13 bases separating them. Per the germline V gene, CDR1 is MNHNY and CDR2 is SVGAGI (reference sequence). The CDR3 sequence is 13 residues long. CDR3 sequence: CASKGWGSNEQFF. The CDR3 DNA reads TGTGCCAGCAAGGGTTGGGGGTCCAATGAGCAGTTCTTC.

J is TRBJ1-1 and V is TRBV6-5; 7 positions match TRBD1. This CDR3 has 15 amino acids. After removal of 5 bases from V and 1 base from J, the junction contained 7 bases not matched to a gene. The germline gives CDR1 MNHEY, CDR2 SVGAGI. Here the CDR3 reads CASSKGAVRNTEAFF. CDR3 sequence (DNA): TGTGCCAGCAGTAAGGGGGCGGTACGGAACACTGAAGCTTTCTTT.

The chain recombines TRBV30 with TRBJ1-5; the D is unclear. The germline gives CDR1 GTSNPN, CDR2 SVGIG (reference sequence). This CDR3 has 14 amino acids. Trimming left V 5 bases short and J 0 bases short, with 11 bases between. CDR3 coding DNA: TGTGCCTGGGCCCAGGATTATAGCAATCAGCCCCAGCATTTT. Translated, it gives CAWAQDYSNQPQHF. The full variable domain, in which reference TRBV30 and TRBJ1-5 provide the parts outside the CDR3, is SQTIHQWPATLVQPVGSPLSLECTVEGTSNPNLYWYRQAAGRGLQLLFYSVGIGQISSEVPQNLSASRPQDRQFILSSKKLLLSDSGFYLCAWAQDYSNQPQHFGDGTRLSIL.

The chain joins TRBV27 to TRBJ2-7, with TRBD1 matching 8 bases. This CDR3 has 14 amino acids. After removal of 5 bases from V and 3 bases from J, the junction contained 6 bases not matched to a gene. Germline V CDR1 and CDR2: MNHEY, SMNVEV (reference sequence). The CDR3 coding sequence is TGTGCCAGCAGTACAGGACAGGGTAGCTACGAGCAGTACTTC. Protein product: CASSTGQGSYEQYF.

In this sample, this clone turned up a few times. V and J are TRBV7-9 and TRBJ1-1; TRBD1 might be the D (5 bases). Germline V gene data show CDR1 as SEHNR and CDR2 as FQNEAQ (reference sequence). Trimming left V 4 bases short and J 4 bases short, with 10 bases between. The CDR3 consists of 13 residues. Written as DNA, the CDR3 is TGTGCCAGCAGCTCCTGGGGGGGCACTGAAGCTTTCTTT. Amino acid sequence: CASSSWGGTEAFF. The variable domain in full, completed from reference TRBV7-9 and TRBJ1-1, reads DTGVSQNPRHKITKRGQNVTFRCDPISEHNRLYWYRQTLGQGPEFLTYFQNEAQLEKSRLLSDRFSAERPKGSFSTLEIQRTEQGDSAMYLCASSSWGGTEAFFGQGTRLTVV.

The rearrangement uses TRBV5-4 and TRBJ2-7; no firm D call. Trimming shortened V by 1 base and J by 4 bases, and 12 bases separated the two germline ends. CDR1 is SGHNT and CDR2 is YYREEE in the germline V gene (reference sequence). This CDR3 is built from 14 residues. The CDR3 DNA reads TGTGCCAGCAGCTTGAATCCCAGTTTATACGAGCAGTACTTC. Protein: CASSLNPSLYEQYF.

This clone is a singleton in its sample. The gene calls are TRBV5-4 and TRBJ2-4; D may be TRBD2 (6 bases). V dropped 1 base and J dropped 12 bases, with 14 bases sitting between them. Germline V CDR1 and CDR2: SGHNT, YYREEE (reference sequence). The CDR3 runs to 13 residues. CDR3 loop: CASSLRGEGTQYF. CDR3 coding DNA: TGTGCCAGCAGCTTGCGCGGGGAAGGTACTCAGTACTTC. Based on the CDR3 plus reference TRBV5-4 and TRBJ2-4, the full variable domain is ETGVTQSPTHLIKTRGQQVTLRCSSQSGHNTVSWYQQALGQGPQFIFQYYREEENGRGNFPPRFSGLQFPNYSSELNVNALELDDSALYLCASSLRGEGTQYFGAGTRLSVL.